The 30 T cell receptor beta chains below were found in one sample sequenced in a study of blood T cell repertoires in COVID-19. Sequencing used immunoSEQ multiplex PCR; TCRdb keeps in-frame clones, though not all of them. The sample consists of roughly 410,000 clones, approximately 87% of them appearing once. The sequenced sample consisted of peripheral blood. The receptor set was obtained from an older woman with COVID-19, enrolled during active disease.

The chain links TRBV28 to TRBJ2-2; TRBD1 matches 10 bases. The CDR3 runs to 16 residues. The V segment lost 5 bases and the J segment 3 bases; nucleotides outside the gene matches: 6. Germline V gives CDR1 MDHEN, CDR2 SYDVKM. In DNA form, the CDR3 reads TGTGCCAGCAGTCCCTCCGGGACAGGGGACACCGGGGAGCTGTTTTTT. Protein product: CASSPSGTGDTGELFF. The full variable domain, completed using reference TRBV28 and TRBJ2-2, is DVKVTQSSRYLVKRTGEKVFLECVQDMDHENMFWYRQDPGLGLRLIYFSYDVKMKEKGDIPEGYSVSREKKERFSLILESASTNQTSMYLCASSPSGTGDTGELFFGEGSRLTVL.

The CDR3 sequence: CASSLDSTYEQYF. The DNA for the CDR3 is TGCGCCAGCAGCCTGGACAGTACCTACGAGCAGTACTTC. This chain uses TRBV5-1 with TRBJ2-7; D possibly corresponds to TRBD1 (6 bases). The V end was cut by 4 bases, the J end by 2 bases, with 10 bases between. Germline CDR1 SGHRS, CDR2 YFSETQ. The CDR3 is made up of 13 amino acids.

CDR3 sequence: CASRGWVALTQYF. DNA of the CDR3: TGTGCCAGCAGAGGCTGGGTAGCCCTTACGCAGTATTTT. The V gene is TRBV6-5, the J gene TRBJ2-3, with D uncertain. The CDR3 is made up of 13 amino acids. Per germline, CDR1 MNHEY and CDR2 SVGAGI. Trimming removed 6 bases from V and 8 bases from J, with 15 bases in between.

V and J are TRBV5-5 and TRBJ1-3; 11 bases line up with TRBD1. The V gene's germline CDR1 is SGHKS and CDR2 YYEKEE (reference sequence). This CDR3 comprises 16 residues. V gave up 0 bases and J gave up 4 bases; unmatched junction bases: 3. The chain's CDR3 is CASSLEDRGLGNTIYF. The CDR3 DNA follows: TGTGCCAGCAGCTTGGAGGACAGGGGGCTAGGAAACACCATATATTTT. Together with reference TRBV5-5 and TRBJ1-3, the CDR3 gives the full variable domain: DAGVTQSPTHLIKTRGQQVTLRCSPISGHKSVSWYQQVLGQGPQFIFQYYEKEERGRGNFPDRFSARQFPNYSSELNVNALLLGDSALYLCASSLEDRGLGNTIYFGEGSWLTVV.

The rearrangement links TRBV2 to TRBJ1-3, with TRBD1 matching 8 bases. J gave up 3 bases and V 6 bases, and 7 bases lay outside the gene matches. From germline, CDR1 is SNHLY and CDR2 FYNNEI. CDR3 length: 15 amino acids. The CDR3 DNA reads TGTGCCAGCAGAGGAGGGACAGGAGTTGGAAACACCATATATTTT. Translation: CASRGGTGVGNTIYF.

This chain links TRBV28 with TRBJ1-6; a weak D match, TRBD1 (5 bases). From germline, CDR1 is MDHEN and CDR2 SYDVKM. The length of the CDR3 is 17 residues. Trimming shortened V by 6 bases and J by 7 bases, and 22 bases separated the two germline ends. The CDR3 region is CASRTGTMVALNSPLHF. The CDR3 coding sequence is TGTGCCAGCAGAACCGGGACTATGGTCGCGCTGAATTCACCCCTCCACTTT.

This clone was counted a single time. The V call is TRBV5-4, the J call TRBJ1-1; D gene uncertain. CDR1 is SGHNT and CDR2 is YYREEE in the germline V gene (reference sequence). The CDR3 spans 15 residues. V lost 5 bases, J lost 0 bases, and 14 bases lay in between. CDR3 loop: CASSPAGNLNTEAFF. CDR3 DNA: TGTGCCAGCAGTCCGGCGGGGAACCTGAACACTGAAGCTTTCTTT.

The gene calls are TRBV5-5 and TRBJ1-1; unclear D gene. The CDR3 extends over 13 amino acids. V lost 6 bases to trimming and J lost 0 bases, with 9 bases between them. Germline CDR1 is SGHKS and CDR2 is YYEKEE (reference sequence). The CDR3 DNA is TGTGCCAGCACCCTACAGATGAACACTGAAGCTTTCTTT. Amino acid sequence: CASTLQMNTEAFF.

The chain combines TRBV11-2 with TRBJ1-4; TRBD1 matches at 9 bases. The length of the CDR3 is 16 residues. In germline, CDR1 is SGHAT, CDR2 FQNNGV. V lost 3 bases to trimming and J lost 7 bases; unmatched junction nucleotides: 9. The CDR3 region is CASSFTGGTKSEKLFF. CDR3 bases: TGTGCCAGCAGCTTCACAGGGGGCACGAAGAGTGAAAAACTGTTTTTT.

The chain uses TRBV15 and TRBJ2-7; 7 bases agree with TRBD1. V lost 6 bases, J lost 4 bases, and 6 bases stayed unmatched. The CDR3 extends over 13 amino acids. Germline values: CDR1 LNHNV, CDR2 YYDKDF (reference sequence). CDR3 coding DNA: TGTGCCACCAGGCCGACAGGGTTTTACGAGCAGTACTTC. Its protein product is CATRPTGFYEQYF. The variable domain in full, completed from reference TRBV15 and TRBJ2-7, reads DAMVIQNPRYQVTQFGKPVTLSCSQTLNHNVMYWYQQKSSQAPKLLFHYYDKDFNNEADTPDNFQSRRPNTSFCFLDIRSPGLGDTAMYLCATRPTGFYEQYFGPGTRLTVT.

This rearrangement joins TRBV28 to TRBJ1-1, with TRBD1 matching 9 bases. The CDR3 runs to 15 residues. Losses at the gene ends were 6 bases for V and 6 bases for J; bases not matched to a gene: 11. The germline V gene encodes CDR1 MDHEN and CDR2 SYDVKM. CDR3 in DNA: TGTGCCAGCAGCCAACCGGGACAGGGTAGGGCTGAAGCTTTCTTT. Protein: CASSQPGQGRAEAFF.

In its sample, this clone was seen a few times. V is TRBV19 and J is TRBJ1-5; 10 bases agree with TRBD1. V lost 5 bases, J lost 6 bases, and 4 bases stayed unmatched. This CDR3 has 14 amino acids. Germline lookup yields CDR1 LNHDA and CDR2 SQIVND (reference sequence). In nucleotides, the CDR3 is TGTGCCAGTAGTGGACAGGGGGGGACTCAGCCCCAGCATTTT. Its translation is CASSGQGGTQPQHF.

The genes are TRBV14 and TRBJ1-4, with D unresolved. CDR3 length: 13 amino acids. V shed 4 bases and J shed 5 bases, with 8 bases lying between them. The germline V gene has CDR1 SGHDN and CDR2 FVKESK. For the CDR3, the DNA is TGTGCCAGCAGCCGGAGGCGGAATGAAAAACTGTTTTTT. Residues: CASSRRRNEKLFF.

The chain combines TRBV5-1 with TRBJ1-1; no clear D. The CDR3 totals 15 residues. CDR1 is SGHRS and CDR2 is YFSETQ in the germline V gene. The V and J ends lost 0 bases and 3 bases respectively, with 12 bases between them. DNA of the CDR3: TGCGCCAGCAGCTTGGGTCCCGCGGGAGACACTGAAGCTTTCTTT. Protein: CASSLGPAGDTEAFF. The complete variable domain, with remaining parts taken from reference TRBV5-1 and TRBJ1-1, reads KAGVTQTPRYLIKTRGQQVTLSCSPISGHRSVSWYQQTPGQGLQFLFEYFSETQRNKGNFPGRFSGRQFSNSRSEMNVSTLELGDSALYLCASSLGPAGDTEAFFGQGTRLTVV.

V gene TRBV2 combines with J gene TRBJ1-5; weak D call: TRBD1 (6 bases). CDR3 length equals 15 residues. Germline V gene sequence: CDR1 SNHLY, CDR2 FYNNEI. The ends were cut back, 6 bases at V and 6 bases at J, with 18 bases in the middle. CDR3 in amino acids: CASSLLGGAGQPQHF. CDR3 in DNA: TGTGCCAGCAGCCTCTTAGGGGGGGCCGGTCAGCCCCAGCATTTT. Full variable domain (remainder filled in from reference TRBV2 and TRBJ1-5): EPEVTQTPSHQVTQMGQEVILRCVPISNHLYFYWYRQILGQKVEFLVSFYNNEISEKSEIFDDQFSVERPDGSNFTLKIRSTKLEDSAMYFCASSLLGGAGQPQHFGDGTRLSIL.

The CDR3, as DNA: TGTGCCAGCAGTTTAATTTCCGGGACAGACTATGGCTACACCTTC. Translated: CASSLISGTDYGYTF. The V gene is TRBV28, the J gene TRBJ1-2; TRBD1 agrees at 7 bases. Per germline, CDR1 MDHEN and CDR2 SYDVKM. The CDR3 covers 15 residues. The ends lost 2 bases at V and 3 bases at J; junction bases unmatched: 6.

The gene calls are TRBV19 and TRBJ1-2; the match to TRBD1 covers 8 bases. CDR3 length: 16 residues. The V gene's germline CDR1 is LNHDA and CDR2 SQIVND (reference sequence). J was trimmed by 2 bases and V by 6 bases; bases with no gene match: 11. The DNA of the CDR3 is TGTGCCAGTAGCCCCTATCCGGGACAGGAAAACTATGGCTACACCTTC. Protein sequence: CASSPYPGQENYGYTF.

CDR3 sequence reads: CASSTGGGLRTEAFF. Here the CDR3 DNA reads TGTGCCAGCAGCACCGGGGGGGGGTTGAGGACTGAAGCTTTCTTT. The rearrangement links TRBV7-8 to TRBJ1-1; TRBD1 is a possible D gene (5 bases). Germline CDR1 SGHVS, CDR2 FQNEAQ. This CDR3 region has 15 residues. Trimming removed 5 bases from V and 5 bases from J, with 18 bases in between.

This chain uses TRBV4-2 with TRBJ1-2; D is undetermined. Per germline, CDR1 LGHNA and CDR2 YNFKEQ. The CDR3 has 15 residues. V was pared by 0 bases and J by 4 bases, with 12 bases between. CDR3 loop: CASSQDDGNPYGYTF. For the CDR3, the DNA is TGTGCCAGCAGCCAAGACGACGGGAATCCCTATGGCTACACCTTC.

CDR3 bases: TGTGCCAGCAGCCCGGGACAGACCGGGGCCAACGTCCTGACTTTC. This translates into CASSPGQTGANVLTF. This chain connects TRBV5-8 to TRBJ2-6; 7 nucleotides agree with TRBD1. J was trimmed by 4 bases and V by 4 bases; bases with no gene match: 5. This CDR3 contains 15 residues. The germline gives CDR1 SGHTS, CDR2 YDEGEE.

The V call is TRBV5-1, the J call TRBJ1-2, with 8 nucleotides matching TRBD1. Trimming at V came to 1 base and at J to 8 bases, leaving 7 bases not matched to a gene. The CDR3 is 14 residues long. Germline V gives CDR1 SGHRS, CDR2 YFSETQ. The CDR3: CASSLPDRAVGYTF. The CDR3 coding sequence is TGCGCCAGCAGCTTGCCGGACAGGGCCGTCGGCTACACCTTC.

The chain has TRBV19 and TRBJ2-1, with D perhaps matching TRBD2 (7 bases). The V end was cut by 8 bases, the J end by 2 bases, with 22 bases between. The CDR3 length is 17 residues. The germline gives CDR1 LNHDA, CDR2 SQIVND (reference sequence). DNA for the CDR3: TGTGCCAGTTACCCCGGGGGGCCCTGGGAGGCCTACAATGAGCAGTTCTTC. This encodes CASYPGGPWEAYNEQFF.

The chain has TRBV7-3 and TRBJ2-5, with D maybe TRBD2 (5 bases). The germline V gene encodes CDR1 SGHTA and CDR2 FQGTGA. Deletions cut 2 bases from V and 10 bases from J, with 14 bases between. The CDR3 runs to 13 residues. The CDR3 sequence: CASSLFEGGIQYF. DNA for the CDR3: TGTGCCAGCAGCTTATTTGAGGGTGGAATCCAGTACTTC.

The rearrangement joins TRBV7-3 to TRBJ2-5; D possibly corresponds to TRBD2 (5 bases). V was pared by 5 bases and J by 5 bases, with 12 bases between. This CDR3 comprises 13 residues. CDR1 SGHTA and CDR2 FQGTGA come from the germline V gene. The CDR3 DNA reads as TGTGCCAGCAGCCCGGGGAAGTTTGAGACCCAGTACTTC. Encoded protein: CASSPGKFETQYF.

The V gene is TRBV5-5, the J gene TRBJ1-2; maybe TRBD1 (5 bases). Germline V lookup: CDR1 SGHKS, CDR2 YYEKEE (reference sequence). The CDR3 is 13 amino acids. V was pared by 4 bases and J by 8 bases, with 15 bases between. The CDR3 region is CASSPIWGSGYTF. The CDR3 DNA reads TGTGCCAGCAGCCCCATATGGGGCTCGGGCTACACCTTC.

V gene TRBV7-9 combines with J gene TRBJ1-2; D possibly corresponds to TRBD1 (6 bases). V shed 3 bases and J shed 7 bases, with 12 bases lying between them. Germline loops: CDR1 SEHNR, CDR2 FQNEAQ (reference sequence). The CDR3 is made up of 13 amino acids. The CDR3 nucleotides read TGTGCCAGCAGCTTCAGGACAGTCCTTGGCTACACCTTC. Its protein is CASSFRTVLGYTF.

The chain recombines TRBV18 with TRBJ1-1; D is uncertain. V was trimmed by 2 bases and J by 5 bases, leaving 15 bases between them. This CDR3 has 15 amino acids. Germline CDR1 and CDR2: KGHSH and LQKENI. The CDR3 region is CASSPAGHRGTEAFF. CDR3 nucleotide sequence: TGTGCCAGCTCACCAGCGGGCCACAGAGGTACTGAAGCTTTCTTT.

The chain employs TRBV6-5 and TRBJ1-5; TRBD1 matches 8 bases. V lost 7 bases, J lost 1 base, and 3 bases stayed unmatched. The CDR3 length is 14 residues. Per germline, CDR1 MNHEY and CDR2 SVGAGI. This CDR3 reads CASTRTGSNQPQHF. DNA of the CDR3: TGTGCCAGCACCCGGACAGGGAGCAATCAGCCCCAGCATTTT.

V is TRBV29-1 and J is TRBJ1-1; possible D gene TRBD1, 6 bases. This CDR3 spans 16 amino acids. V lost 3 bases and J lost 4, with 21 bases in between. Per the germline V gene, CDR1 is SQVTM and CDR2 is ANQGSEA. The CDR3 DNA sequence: TGCAGCGTTGACAATGGACAGTCAGTCCTTCGCACTGAAGCTTTCTTT. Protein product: CSVDNGQSVLRTEAFF.

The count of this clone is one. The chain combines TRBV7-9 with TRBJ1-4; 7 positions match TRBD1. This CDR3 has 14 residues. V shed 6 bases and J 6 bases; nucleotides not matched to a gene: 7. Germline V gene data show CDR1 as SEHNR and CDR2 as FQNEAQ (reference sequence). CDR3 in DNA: TGTGCCAGCAGGCGCGGGACAGAGGATGAAAAACTGTTTTTT. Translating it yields CASRRGTEDEKLFF.